This T cell receptor beta chain was captured in a study of control samples from healthy donors and cancer patients. Assay: immunoSEQ multiplex PCR; the TCRdb copy retains only in-frame clones and omits some. The sample has around 140,000 clones, roughly 86% seen once; the top ten hold roughly 7.8%. Germline-derived CDR1 and CDR2 are SGHDT and YYEEEE. This CDR3 contains 12 residues. The V end was cut by 6 bases, the J end by 6 bases, with 12 bases between. This sequence originates from a man in his fifties or sixties with head and neck cancer. The rearrangement joins TRBV5-6 to TRBJ1-2; D is undetermined. The specimen sequenced was PBMCs. DNA for the CDR3: TGTGCCAGCAACTGGGGATATGATGGCTACACCTTC. Protein sequence: CASNWGYDGYTF.